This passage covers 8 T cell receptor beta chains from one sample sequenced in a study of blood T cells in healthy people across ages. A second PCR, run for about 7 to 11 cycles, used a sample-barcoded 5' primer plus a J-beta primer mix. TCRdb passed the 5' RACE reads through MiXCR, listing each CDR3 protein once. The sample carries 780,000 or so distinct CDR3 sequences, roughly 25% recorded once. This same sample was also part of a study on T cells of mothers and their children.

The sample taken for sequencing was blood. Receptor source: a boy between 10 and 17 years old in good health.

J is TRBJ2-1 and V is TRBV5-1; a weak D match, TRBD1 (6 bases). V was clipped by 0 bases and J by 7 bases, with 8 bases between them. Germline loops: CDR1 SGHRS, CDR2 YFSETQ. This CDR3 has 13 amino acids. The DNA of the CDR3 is TGCGCCAGCAGCTTGGGGGGGCAAAATGAGCAGTTCTTC. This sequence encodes CASSLGGQNEQFF.

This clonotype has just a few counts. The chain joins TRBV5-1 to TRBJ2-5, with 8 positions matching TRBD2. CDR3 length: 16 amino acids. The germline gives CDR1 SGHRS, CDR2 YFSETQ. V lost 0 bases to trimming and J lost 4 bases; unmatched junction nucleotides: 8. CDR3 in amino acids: CASSLAREGLGETQYF. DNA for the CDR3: TGCGCCAGCAGCTTGGCTCGGGAGGGATTGGGAGAGACCCAGTACTTC.

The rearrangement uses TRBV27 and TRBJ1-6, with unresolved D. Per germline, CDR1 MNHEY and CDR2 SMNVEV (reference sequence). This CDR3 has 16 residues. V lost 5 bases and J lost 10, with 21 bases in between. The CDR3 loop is CASSPISGITGSPLHF. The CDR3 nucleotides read TGTGCCAGCAGTCCGATATCCGGGATAACCGGGTCACCCCTCCACTTT.

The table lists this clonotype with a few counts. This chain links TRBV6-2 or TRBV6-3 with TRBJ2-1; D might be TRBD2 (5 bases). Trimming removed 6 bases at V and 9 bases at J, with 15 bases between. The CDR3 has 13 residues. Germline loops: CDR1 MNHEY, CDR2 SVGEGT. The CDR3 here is CASSHGVVVEQFF. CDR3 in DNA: TGTGCCAGCAGCCACGGGGTAGTAGTTGAGCAGTTCTTC.

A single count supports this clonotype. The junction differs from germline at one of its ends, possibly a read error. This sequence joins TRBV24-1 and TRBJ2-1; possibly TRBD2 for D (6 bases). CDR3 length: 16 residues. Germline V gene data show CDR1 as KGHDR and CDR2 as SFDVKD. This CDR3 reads CATSLSGLNSCNEQFF. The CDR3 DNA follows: TGTGCCACCAGCCTCTCGGGACTGAACTCCTGCAATGAGCAGTTCTTC.

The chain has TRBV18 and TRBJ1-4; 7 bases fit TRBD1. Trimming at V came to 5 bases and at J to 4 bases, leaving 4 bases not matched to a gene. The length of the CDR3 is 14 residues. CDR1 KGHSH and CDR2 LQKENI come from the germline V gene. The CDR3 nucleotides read TGTGCCAGCTCAAAGGACAGGAATAATGAAAAACTGTTTTTT. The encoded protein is CASSKDRNNEKLFF.

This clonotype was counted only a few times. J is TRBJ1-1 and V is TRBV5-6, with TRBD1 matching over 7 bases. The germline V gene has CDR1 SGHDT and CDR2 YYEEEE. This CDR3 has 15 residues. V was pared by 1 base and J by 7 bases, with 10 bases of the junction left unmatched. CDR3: CASSLLPRGGNEAFF. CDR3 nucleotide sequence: TGTGCCAGCAGCTTGCTCCCCAGGGGGGGAAATGAAGCTTTCTTT.

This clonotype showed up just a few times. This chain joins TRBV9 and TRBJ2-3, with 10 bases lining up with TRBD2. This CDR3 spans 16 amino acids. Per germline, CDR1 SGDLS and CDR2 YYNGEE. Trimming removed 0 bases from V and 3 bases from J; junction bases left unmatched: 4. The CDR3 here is CASSVASGGATDTQYF. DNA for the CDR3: TGTGCCAGCAGCGTAGCGAGCGGGGGGGCAACAGATACGCAGTATTTT.